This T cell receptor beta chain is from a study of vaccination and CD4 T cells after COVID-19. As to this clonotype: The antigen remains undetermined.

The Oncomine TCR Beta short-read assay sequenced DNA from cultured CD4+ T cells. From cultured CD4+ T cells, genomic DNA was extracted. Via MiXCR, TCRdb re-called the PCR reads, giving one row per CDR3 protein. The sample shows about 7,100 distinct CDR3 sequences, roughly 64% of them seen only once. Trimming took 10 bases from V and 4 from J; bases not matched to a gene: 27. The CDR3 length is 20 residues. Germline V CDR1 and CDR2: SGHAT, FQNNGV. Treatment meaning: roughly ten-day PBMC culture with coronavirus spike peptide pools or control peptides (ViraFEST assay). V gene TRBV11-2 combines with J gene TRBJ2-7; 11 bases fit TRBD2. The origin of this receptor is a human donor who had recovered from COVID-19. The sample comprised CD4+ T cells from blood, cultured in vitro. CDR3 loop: CATQLRMGLAAFRTSYEQYF. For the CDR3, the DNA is TGTGCCACCCAGCTTAGAATGGGACTAGCGGCTTTTCGTACTAGTTACGAGCAGTACTTC.